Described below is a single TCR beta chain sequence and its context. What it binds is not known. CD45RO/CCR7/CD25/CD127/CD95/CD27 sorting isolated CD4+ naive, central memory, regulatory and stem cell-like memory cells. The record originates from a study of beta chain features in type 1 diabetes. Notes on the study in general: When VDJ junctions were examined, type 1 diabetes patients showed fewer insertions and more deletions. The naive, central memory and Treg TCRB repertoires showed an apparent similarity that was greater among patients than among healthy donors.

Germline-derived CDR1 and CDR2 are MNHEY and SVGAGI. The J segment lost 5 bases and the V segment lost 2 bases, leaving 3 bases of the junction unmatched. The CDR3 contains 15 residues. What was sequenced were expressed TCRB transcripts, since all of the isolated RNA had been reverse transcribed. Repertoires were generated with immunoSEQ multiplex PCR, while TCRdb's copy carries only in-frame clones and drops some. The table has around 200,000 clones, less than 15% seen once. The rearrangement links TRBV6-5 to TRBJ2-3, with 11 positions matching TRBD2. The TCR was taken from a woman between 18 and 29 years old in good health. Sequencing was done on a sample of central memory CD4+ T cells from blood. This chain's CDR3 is CASSYRGTSGDTQYF. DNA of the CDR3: TGTGCCAGCAGTTACCGAGGGACTAGCGGAGATACGCAGTATTTT.